This TCR beta chain is drawn from a study of T-cell memory formation after mild COVID-19. Study details: For the most part, TCR clusters were specific to one donor.

The CDR3 length is 15 residues. CDR1 and CDR2 from the germline V gene are LGHNA and YSLEER. Trimming stripped 6 bases from V and 5 bases from J, with 14 bases between. Findings of the study overall: Pre-infection memory contained some responding clones, which suggested that cross-reactive memory had joined. Clones contracting across day 15 to 85 had a balanced CD4/CD8 profile; later expanding clones leaned CD4+.

One entry per CDR3 protein results from TCRdb running MiXCR on the 5' RACE reads. The sample holds roughly 250,000 distinct CDR3 sequences, 16% seen once. A note on this clonotype: The antigen is not known.

The receptor comes from a young man who had mild COVID-19 (a few samples of this study predate the infection). Cell type and time point are not known. The J gene is TRBJ1-6, the V gene TRBV4-3; D may be TRBD1 (6 bases). Sequenced: PBMCs or a T cell subset sorted from them (not recorded which). The CDR3 nucleotides are TGCGCCAGCAGGGCGGACAGCTCAAATAATTCACCCCTCCACTTT. It codes for CASRADSSNNSPLHF.